The 14 T cell receptor beta chains listed next were all sequenced from one sample in a study of chemoradiotherapy in HPV16-positive cancers. Method: immunoSEQ multiplex PCR; TCRdb's copy keeps in-frame clones and lacks some. The sample yields approximately 35,000 clones, over 75% seen once. The specimen comprised blood, sampled from a patient who underwent chemoradiotherapy. These receptors all stem from a human donor with HPV-associated anogenital cancer.

V usage is TRBV4-2 and J usage is TRBJ2-3; TRBD1 might be the D (6 bases). Deletions cut 2 bases from V and 6 bases from J, with 15 bases between. CDR1 is LGHNA, CDR2 YNFKEQ, per germline. The CDR3 totals 15 residues. CDR3 in amino acids: CASSQQGFDTDTQYF. The CDR3 DNA follows: TGTGCCAGCAGCCAACAGGGGTTTGATACGGATACGCAGTATTTT.

With regard to this clone: The identical CDR3 is also encoded by other nucleotide sequences in the sample. The V gene is TRBV7-2, the J gene TRBJ2-7; D may match TRBD1 or TRBD2 (5 bases each). The germline V gene has CDR1 SGHTA and CDR2 FQGNSA. The length of the CDR3 is 14 residues. The V end was cut by 3 bases, the J end by 2 bases, with 11 bases between. CDR3 DNA: TGTGCCAGCAGCTTCGGGACGGCAACCTACGAGCAGTACTTC. Translation: CASSFGTATYEQYF.

The V gene is TRBV18, the J gene TRBJ2-1; no reliable D call. The CDR3 is 11 residues long. Germline CDR1 and CDR2: KGHSH and LQKENI. Trimming removed 5 bases from V and 8 bases from J, with 7 bases in between. The CDR3 spells CASSWLHEQFF. The CDR3 region has the DNA TGTGCCAGCTCATGGCTACATGAGCAGTTCTTC.

V usage is TRBV10-3 and J usage is TRBJ2-3; D perhaps matches TRBD1 (5 bases). V was clipped by 0 bases and J by 2 bases, with 6 bases between them. Germline V gene sequence: CDR1 ENHRY, CDR2 SYGVKD. This CDR3 has 14 amino acids. The CDR3 loop is CAISESGHTDTQYF. The CDR3 DNA sequence: TGTGCCATCAGTGAGTCGGGGCACACAGATACGCAGTATTTT.

The J gene is TRBJ1-1, the V gene TRBV11-3, with D possibly being TRBD1 (5 bases). Germline lookup yields CDR1 SGHNT and CDR2 YENEEA. Trimming left V 5 bases short and J 5 bases short, with 12 bases between. The CDR3 has 13 residues. CDR3 bases: TGTGCCAGCAGCACGGGACCGGGAACTGAAGCTTTCTTT. This sequence encodes CASSTGPGTEAFF. Full variable domain (outside the CDR3, taken from reference TRBV11-3 and TRBJ1-1): EAGVVQSPRYKIIEKKQPVAFWCNPISGHNTLYWYLQNLGQGPELLIRYENEEAVDDSQLPKDRFSAERLKGVDSTLKIQPAELGDSAVYLCASSTGPGTEAFFGQGTRLTVV.

This chain connects TRBV5-5 to TRBJ1-2; a possible D gene is TRBD1 (6 bases). The V end lost 2 bases, the J end lost 4 bases, and 24 bases lay between the germline ends. Looked up from germline, CDR1 is SGHKS and CDR2 is YYEKEE (reference sequence). This CDR3 has 18 residues. The CDR3 loop reads CASSFDEDGQRLAYGYTF. Here the CDR3 DNA reads TGTGCCAGCAGCTTTGACGAGGATGGACAGCGTCTCGCCTATGGCTACACCTTC.

The rearrangement uses TRBV11-2 and TRBJ2-1; D is unresolved. Trimming cost V 3 bases and J 7 bases, with 7 bases left between them. The CDR3 has 12 amino acids. The germline V gene encodes CDR1 SGHAT and CDR2 FQNNGV. CDR3 sequence (DNA): TGTGCCAGCAGCTTGGTAATAAATGAGCAGTTCTTC. This encodes CASSLVINEQFF.

The J gene is TRBJ2-5, the V gene TRBV19; 7 bases are a match to TRBD2. Germline CDR1 reads LNHDA; CDR2 reads SQIVND (reference sequence). The CDR3 has 16 residues. J lost 2 bases, V lost 3 bases, and 9 bases had no gene match. The CDR3 is CASSISAGPKQETQYF. DNA of the CDR3: TGTGCCAGTAGTATTTCAGCGGGGCCTAAACAAGAGACCCAGTACTTC.

The chain carries TRBV13 and TRBJ1-3; D ambiguous. The CDR3 covers 13 residues. Germline CDR1 is PRHDT and CDR2 is FYEKMQ (reference sequence). The V and J ends lost 0 bases and 2 bases respectively, with 2 bases between them. The CDR3 here is CASSLGAGNTIYF. CDR3 coding DNA: TGTGCCAGCAGCTTAGGCGCTGGAAACACCATATATTTT.

This rearrangement joins TRBV6-5 to TRBJ1-2; the D gene is possibly TRBD1 (6 bases). Looked up from germline, CDR1 is MNHEY and CDR2 is SVGAGI. With 6 bases removed from V and 6 bases from J, the gap between germline ends came to 14 bases. The CDR3 loop spans 13 amino acids. The CDR3 sequence: CASRKQGTDGYTF. The CDR3 region has the DNA TGTGCCAGCAGAAAACAGGGAACTGATGGCTACACCTTC.

V gene TRBV5-1 combines with J gene TRBJ2-3; D assignment may be TRBD1 or TRBD2 (5 bases each). The V end lost 3 bases, the J end lost 0 bases, and 11 bases lay between the germline ends. Germline V gene sequence: CDR1 SGHRS, CDR2 YFSETQ. This CDR3 is 15 amino acids long. The CDR3 spells CASSYRGSSTDTQYF. The DNA for the CDR3 is TGCGCCAGCAGCTACCGGGGCAGTAGCACAGATACGCAGTATTTT.

This chain connects TRBV6-1 to TRBJ1-6; TRBD1 agrees at 10 bases. The germline CDR1 and CDR2 sequences are MNHNS and SASEGT. This CDR3 region has 15 residues. With 7 bases clipped from V and 4 bases from J, the junction kept 4 bases outside the gene matches. For the CDR3, the DNA is TGTGCCAGCATTGGGACAGGGGATTATAATTCACCCCTCCACTTT. This sequence encodes CASIGTGDYNSPLHF.

The CDR3 loop is CASSLAFSGGALETQYF. The CDR3 DNA is TGTGCCAGCAGCTTAGCTTTTAGCGGGGGGGCGTTGGAGACCCAGTACTTC. The chain carries TRBV7-6 and TRBJ2-5, with 11 positions matching TRBD2. V was clipped by 0 bases and J by 5 bases; unmatched bases: 8. Looked up from germline, CDR1 is SGHVS and CDR2 is FNYEAQ. CDR3 length: 17 amino acids.

This clone was seen a single time. The rearrangement uses TRBV7-6 and TRBJ2-7; no reliable D call. The CDR3 extends over 15 amino acids. Deletions cut 0 bases from V and 2 bases from J, with 11 bases between. The V gene's germline CDR1 is SGHVS and CDR2 FNYEAQ. The CDR3 sequence is CASSLAPGQAYEQYF. The CDR3 DNA reads TGTGCCAGCAGCTTAGCGCCGGGTCAGGCCTACGAGCAGTACTTC. The whole variable domain, filled in from reference TRBV7-6 and TRBJ2-7, reads GAGVSQSPRYKVTKRGQDVALRCDPISGHVSLYWYRQALGQGPEFLTYFNYEAQQDKSGLPNDRFSAERPEGSISTLTIQRTEQRDSAMYRCASSLAPGQAYEQYFGPGTRLTVT.